The 32 T cell receptor beta chains given below trace back to one sample, sequenced in a study of Ad26.COV2.S vaccination and SARS-CoV-2 variants. Noted treatment: approximately 18 received Ad26.COV2.S at low or high dose, single or two shots; several received placebo; per-sample allocation not given. Specimen acquisition occurred on day 63 following the initial vaccine or placebo injection. Sequencing used immunoSEQ multiplex PCR; TCRdb keeps in-frame clones, though not all of them. The sample carries approximately 300,000 clones, about 85% recorded once. The material sequenced was peripheral blood, taken in a trial of Ad26.COV2.S vaccine versus placebo. The receptors here all came from a person aged 18-65 years who received the Ad26.COV2.S COVID-19 vaccine or a placebo.

The genes are TRBV6-1 and TRBJ1-5, with D possibly matching TRBD1 (6 bases). Germline CDR1 reads MNHNS; CDR2 reads SASEGT. Trimming pared 1 base from V and 6 bases from J, leaving 13 bases between. The CDR3 is made up of 15 amino acids. CDR3 nucleotides: TGTGCCAGCAGTGAAGGGTGGGGGGCCGGTCAGCCCCAGCATTTT. Protein sequence: CASSEGWGAGQPQHF.

The chain combines TRBV6-2 or TRBV6-3 with TRBJ2-1; D not certain. The germline V gene encodes CDR1 MNHEY and CDR2 SVGEGT. This CDR3 is built from 11 residues. The V and J ends lost 4 bases and 3 bases respectively, with 1 base between them. The CDR3 DNA sequence: TGTGCCAGCAGTTTCTACAATGAGCAGTTCTTC. Its protein is CASSFYNEQFF.

This clone was detected a few times. Other DNA sequences of this sample code for an identical CDR3. The chain recombines TRBV2 with TRBJ1-1; a weak D match, TRBD1 (6 bases). There are 13 residues in the CDR3. V was cut by 5 bases and J by 1 base, with 8 bases left in between. CDR1 SNHLY and CDR2 FYNNEI come from the germline V gene. The CDR3 nucleotides read TGTGCCAGCAGTAGGACAGCGAACACTGAAGCTTTCTTT. Its protein product is CASSRTANTEAFF.

The chain recombines TRBV24-1 with TRBJ2-2; D is uncertain. Per the germline V gene, CDR1 is KGHDR and CDR2 is SFDVKD. This CDR3 has 19 amino acids. Trimming stripped 9 bases from V and 5 bases from J, with 30 bases between. The CDR3 DNA sequence: TGTGCCACCCACCCCCCGCGAAGAAAGGGCAGGCGGCATACCGGGGAGCTGTTTTTT. Translating gives CATHPPRRKGRRHTGELFF.

The DNA of the CDR3 is TGTGCCAGCAGTTTGCGTGCAGGGTTGTTCTTC. It encodes CASSLRAGLFF. The chain carries TRBV28 and TRBJ2-1; possible D gene TRBD1, 5 bases. V gave up 3 bases and J gave up 15 bases, with 12 bases separating them. Germline V gene sequence: CDR1 MDHEN, CDR2 SYDVKM. There are 11 residues in the CDR3.

This clone was observed a single time. V is TRBV18 and J is TRBJ2-7; no clear D gene. Trimming took off 3 bases at V and 2 bases at J, with 11 bases between the two ends. Per germline, CDR1 KGHSH and CDR2 LQKENI. The CDR3 length is 14 residues. As DNA, the CDR3 is TGTGCCAGCTCACCTGATCGGGTTCCCTACGAGCAGTACTTC. Amino acid sequence: CASSPDRVPYEQYF.

The chain couples TRBV7-8 to TRBJ2-5; D is perhaps TRBD1 (6 bases). The germline V gene has CDR1 SGHVS and CDR2 FQNEAQ. This CDR3 has 12 residues. Trimming took off 4 bases at V and 7 bases at J, with 10 bases between the two ends. The CDR3 here is CASSWLGGTQYF. CDR3 DNA sequence: TGTGCCAGCAGCTGGCTAGGGGGGACCCAGTACTTC.

The CDR3, as DNA: TGTGCCAGCAGTGCGGGTGGGGCGTCCTACAATGAGCAGTTCTTC. Translated: CASSAGGASYNEQFF. This chain uses TRBV6-4 with TRBJ2-1; maybe TRBD1 (5 bases). The CDR3 covers 15 residues. The V gene lost 4 bases and the J gene lost 1 base, with 11 bases spanning the gap. Per the germline V gene, CDR1 is MRHNA and CDR2 is SNTAGT.

The chain uses TRBV5-1 and TRBJ2-6, with D perhaps matching TRBD2 (6 bases). This CDR3 is built from 16 residues. From germline, CDR1 is SGHRS and CDR2 YFSETQ. The ends were cut back, 4 bases at V and 1 base at J, with 12 bases in the middle. CDR3 sequence (DNA): TGCGCCAGCAGCCCTGCGGGACCGTCTGGGGCCAACGTCCTGACTTTC. Its translation is CASSPAGPSGANVLTF. Filled out from reference TRBV5-1 and TRBJ2-6, the complete variable domain reads KAGVTQTPRYLIKTRGQQVTLSCSPISGHRSVSWYQQTPGQGLQFLFEYFSETQRNKGNFPGRFSGRQFSNSRSEMNVSTLELGDSALYLCASSPAGPSGANVLTFGAGSRLTVL.

The V gene is TRBV7-8, the J gene TRBJ2-5, with TRBD2 identical over 11 bases. Per the germline V gene, CDR1 is SGHVS and CDR2 is FQNEAQ. This CDR3 region has 15 residues. The ends lost 4 bases at V and 2 bases at J; junction bases unmatched: 3. Written as DNA, the CDR3 is TGTGCCAGCAGCTCTAGCGGGGGGCATCAAGAGACCCAGTACTTC. The encoded protein is CASSSSGGHQETQYF.

The chain links TRBV5-5 to TRBJ2-5; D is undetermined. Germline CDR1 SGHKS, CDR2 YYEKEE (reference sequence). This CDR3 comprises 14 residues. The CDR3 DNA is TGTGCTTCCACCCCAAGGATTGTGGGAGAGACCCAGTACTTC. The encoded protein is CASTPRIVGETQYF.

The chain links TRBV6-5 to TRBJ1-1; D is uncertain. V lost 2 bases and J lost 5, with 9 bases in between. The CDR3 has 13 residues. CDR1 is MNHEY and CDR2 is SVGAGI in the germline V gene. CDR3 DNA: TGTGCCAGCAGTTACCTTCGGGATACTGAAGCTTTCTTT. It yields the protein CASSYLRDTEAFF.

This clone was counted once. The chain recombines TRBV27 with TRBJ1-2; D unresolved. CDR1 MNHEY and CDR2 SMNVEV come from the germline V gene (reference sequence). This CDR3 comprises 16 residues. V was clipped by 5 bases and J by 4 bases, with 20 bases between them. The chain's CDR3 is CASSVDLSSGLYGYTF. CDR3 coding DNA: TGTGCCAGCAGTGTGGACCTTTCTTCGGGCCTCTATGGCTACACCTTC.

The genes are TRBV4-1 and TRBJ1-5, with D tentatively TRBD1 (6 bases). CDR1 is MGHRA and CDR2 is YSYEKL in the germline V gene. This CDR3 comprises 15 residues. Trimming took off 0 bases at V and 6 bases at J, with 12 bases between the two ends. The CDR3 region has the DNA TGCGCCAGCAGCCAAGATTTAGGGGGGGTTCAGCCCCAGCATTTT. Protein: CASSQDLGGVQPQHF.

This sequence joins TRBV18 and TRBJ2-3; D not certain. V lost 2 bases to trimming and J lost 3 bases, with 9 bases between them. The CDR3 length is 14 residues. The germline gives CDR1 KGHSH, CDR2 LQKENI. The CDR3 is CASSPGFGTDTQYF. The CDR3 DNA reads as TGTGCCAGCTCACCAGGGTTCGGGACAGATACGCAGTATTTT.

V gene TRBV6-5 combines with J gene TRBJ2-3; TRBD1 or TRBD2 may be the D gene (5 bases each). The CDR3 is 13 amino acids. Germline V gene sequence: CDR1 MNHEY, CDR2 SVGAGI. Trimming shortened V by 6 bases and J by 6 bases, and 13 bases separated the two germline ends. The CDR3 DNA reads as TGTGCCAGCAGCCGGGACCGTCCGGATACGCAGTATTTT. Amino acid sequence: CASSRDRPDTQYF.

The V gene is TRBV6-1, the J gene TRBJ1-5, with D unclear. The V end was cut by 0 bases, the J end by 4 bases, with 7 bases between. CDR1 is MNHNS and CDR2 is SASEGT in the germline V gene. The CDR3 loop spans 14 amino acids. CDR3 nucleotide sequence: TGTGCCAGCAGTGAAGCGTGGTGGAATCAGCCCCAGCATTTT. Its protein product is CASSEAWWNQPQHF.

The V call is TRBV6-5, the J call TRBJ1-1; D unclear. V was trimmed by 8 bases and J by 6 bases, leaving 16 bases between them. CDR1 and CDR2 from the germline V gene are MNHEY and SVGAGI. The CDR3 has 13 residues. CDR3 region: CASQNGVYSEAFF. The CDR3 region has the DNA TGTGCCAGCCAAAACGGGGTATATTCTGAAGCTTTCTTT.

This sequence joins TRBV7-6 and TRBJ2-1; 7 bases map to TRBD2. The CDR3 loop spans 16 amino acids. The ends lost 1 base at V and 7 bases at J; junction bases unmatched: 10. From germline, CDR1 is SGHVS and CDR2 FNYEAQ. The CDR3 loop reads CASSLVGRGSPNEQFF. The CDR3 bases are TGTGCCAGCAGCTTAGTGGGGCGGGGGAGCCCTAATGAGCAGTTCTTC.

The rearrangement uses TRBV9 and TRBJ2-5; TRBD2 is a possible D gene (5 bases). This CDR3 spans 15 amino acids. Deletions cut 4 bases from V and 3 bases from J, with 16 bases between. From germline, CDR1 is SGDLS and CDR2 YYNGEE. The CDR3 sequence: CASSSRPGKEETQYF. The CDR3 nucleotides read TGTGCCAGCAGCTCACGACCCGGGAAAGAAGAGACCCAGTACTTC.

This chain uses TRBV5-4 with TRBJ2-6, with 10 positions matching TRBD1. The V segment lost 4 bases and the J segment 4 bases; nucleotides outside the gene matches: 8. This CDR3 comprises 17 residues. Germline assignment: CDR1 SGHNT and CDR2 YYREEE (reference sequence). CDR3 sequence reads: CASSPLGTGAGANVLTF. The CDR3 bases are TGTGCCAGCAGCCCCCTAGGGACAGGGGCCGGGGCCAACGTCCTGACTTTC. Supplemented by reference TRBV5-4 and TRBJ2-6, the full variable domain reads ETGVTQSPTHLIKTRGQQVTLRCSSQSGHNTVSWYQQALGQGPQFIFQYYREEENGRGNFPPRFSGLQFPNYSSELNVNALELDDSALYLCASSPLGTGAGANVLTFGAGSRLTVL.

J is TRBJ1-1 and V is TRBV12-3 or TRBV12-4, with D possibly being TRBD1 (6 bases). V lost 6 bases and J lost 4, with 12 bases in between. The CDR3 consists of 13 residues. This chain's CDR3 is CASSRTGFTEAFF. As DNA, the CDR3 is TGTGCCAGCAGCCGAACAGGGTTCACTGAAGCTTTCTTT.

The V gene is TRBV28, the J gene TRBJ2-1; D may correspond to TRBD1 or TRBD2 (6 bases each). The V and J ends lost 7 bases and 2 bases respectively, with 18 bases between them. Per germline, CDR1 MDHEN and CDR2 SYDVKM. CDR3 length equals 16 residues. The chain's CDR3 is CASNAVGGLTYNEQFF. The DNA for the CDR3 is TGTGCCAGCAACGCAGTAGGGGGGCTCACCTACAATGAGCAGTTCTTC.

This clone was counted once. This chain connects TRBV7-8 to TRBJ2-5; D is uncertain. The V gene lost 6 bases and the J gene lost 6 bases, with 11 bases spanning the gap. This CDR3 comprises 12 residues. Germline CDR1 reads SGHVS; CDR2 reads FQNEAQ. CDR3 DNA: TGTGCCAGCAGTTCGGATTCTAAGACCCAGTACTTC. This codes for CASSSDSKTQYF.

The genes are TRBV7-2 and TRBJ2-7, with D possibly TRBD2 on 5 matching bases. Germline V lookup: CDR1 SGHTA, CDR2 FQGNSA. Trimming left V 7 bases short and J 2 bases short, with 15 bases between. The length of the CDR3 is 14 residues. The DNA of the CDR3 is TGTGCCAGCAAGGAGGCCACTGCCCCCTACGAGCAGTACTTC. Encoded protein: CASKEATAPYEQYF.

This chain uses TRBV5-1 with TRBJ2-7; TRBD2 might be the D (6 bases). V lost 0 bases and J lost 6, with 10 bases in between. Germline V gene sequence: CDR1 SGHRS, CDR2 YFSETQ. The CDR3 has 13 residues. Written as DNA, the CDR3 is TGCGCCAGCAGCTTGGGGGGGGAGCCCGAGCAGTACTTC. It is translated as CASSLGGEPEQYF.

This clone was counted between two and nine times. CDR3 residues: CASSIRAGRTEAFF. As DNA, the CDR3 is TGTGCCAGTAGTATTCGGGCAGGGAGGACTGAAGCTTTCTTT. The gene calls are TRBV19 and TRBJ1-1, with D possibly matching TRBD1 (5 bases). Germline V gene sequence: CDR1 LNHDA, CDR2 SQIVND (reference sequence). Trimming removed 3 bases at V and 5 bases at J, with 13 bases between. CDR3 size: 14 residues.

The chain combines TRBV9 with TRBJ2-1, with TRBD2 identical over 10 bases. V shed 3 bases and J 7 bases; nucleotides not matched to a gene: 10. Per the germline V gene, CDR1 is SGDLS and CDR2 is YYNGEE. The CDR3 covers 16 residues. The chain's CDR3 is CASSELIAGGRNEQFF. CDR3 nucleotide sequence: TGTGCCAGCAGCGAACTAATAGCGGGGGGAAGAAATGAGCAGTTCTTC.

The chain carries TRBV7-8 and TRBJ2-3; TRBD2 agrees at 7 bases. The CDR3 loop spans 15 amino acids. V was clipped by 2 bases and J by 1 base; unmatched bases: 3. Germline CDR1 SGHVS, CDR2 FQNEAQ. This CDR3 reads CASSLWSGGTDTQYF. As DNA, the CDR3 is TGTGCCAGCAGCTTATGGAGCGGGGGCACAGATACGCAGTATTTT.

The CDR3 DNA is TGTGCCAGCAGTATTCCGGGACACCGAACAAAGAACACTGAAGCTTTCTTT. Translating it yields CASSIPGHRTKNTEAFF. The chain joins TRBV28 to TRBJ1-1; possible D gene TRBD1, 6 bases. V was shortened by 5 bases and J by 1 base, with 20 bases between the two germline ends. Per the germline V gene, CDR1 is MDHEN and CDR2 is SYDVKM. CDR3 size: 17 residues.

V gene TRBV5-1 combines with J gene TRBJ1-5; D may be TRBD1 (6 bases). The CDR3 has 15 amino acids. Trimming pared 4 bases from V and 5 bases from J, leaving 16 bases between. Germline V gene lookup returns CDR1 SGHRS and CDR2 YFSETQ. The CDR3 region is CASSPGGGSDQPQHF. CDR3 coding DNA: TGCGCCAGCAGCCCGGGGGGGGGCTCGGATCAGCCCCAGCATTTT.

V usage is TRBV28 and J usage is TRBJ2-7; 9 bases map to TRBD1. The CDR3 is 15 residues long. V trimming: 4 bases; J trimming: 7 bases; junction bases outside the gene matches: 11. Germline values: CDR1 MDHEN, CDR2 SYDVKM. This CDR3 reads CASSYTGTGRWEQYF. Written as DNA, the CDR3 is TGTGCCAGCAGTTACACCGGGACAGGGCGGTGGGAGCAGTACTTC.